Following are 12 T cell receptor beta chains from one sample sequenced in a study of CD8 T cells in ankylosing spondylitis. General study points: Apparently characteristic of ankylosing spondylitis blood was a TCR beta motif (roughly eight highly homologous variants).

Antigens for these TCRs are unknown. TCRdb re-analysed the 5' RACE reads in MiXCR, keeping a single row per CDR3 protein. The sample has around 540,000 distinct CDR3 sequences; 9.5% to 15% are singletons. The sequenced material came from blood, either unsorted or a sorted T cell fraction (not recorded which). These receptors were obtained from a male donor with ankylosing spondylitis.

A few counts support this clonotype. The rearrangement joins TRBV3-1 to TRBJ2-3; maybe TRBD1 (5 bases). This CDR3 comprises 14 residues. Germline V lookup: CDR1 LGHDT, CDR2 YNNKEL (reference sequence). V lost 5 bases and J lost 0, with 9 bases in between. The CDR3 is CASSTTASTDTQYF. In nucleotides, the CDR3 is TGTGCCAGCAGCACGACAGCTAGCACAGATACGCAGTATTTT.

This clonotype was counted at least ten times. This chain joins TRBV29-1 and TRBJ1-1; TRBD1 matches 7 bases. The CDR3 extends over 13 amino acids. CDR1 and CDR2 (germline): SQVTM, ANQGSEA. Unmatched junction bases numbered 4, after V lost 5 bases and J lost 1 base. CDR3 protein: CSVQTGWNTEAFF. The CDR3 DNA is TGCAGCGTTCAGACAGGGTGGAACACTGAAGCTTTCTTT.

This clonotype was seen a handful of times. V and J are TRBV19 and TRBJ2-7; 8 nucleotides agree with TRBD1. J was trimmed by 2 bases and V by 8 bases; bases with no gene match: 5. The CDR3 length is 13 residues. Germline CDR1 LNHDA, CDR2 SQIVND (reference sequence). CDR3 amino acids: CASGGQGPYEQYF. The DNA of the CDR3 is TGTGCCAGTGGTGGACAGGGACCCTACGAGCAGTACTTC.

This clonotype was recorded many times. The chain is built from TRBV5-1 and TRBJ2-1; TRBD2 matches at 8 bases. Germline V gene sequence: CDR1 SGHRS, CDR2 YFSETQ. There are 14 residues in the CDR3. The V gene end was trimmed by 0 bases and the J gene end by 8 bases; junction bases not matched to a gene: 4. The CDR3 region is CASSLGAGEYEQFF. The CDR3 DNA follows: TGCGCCAGCAGCTTGGGAGCGGGAGAGTATGAGCAGTTCTTC.

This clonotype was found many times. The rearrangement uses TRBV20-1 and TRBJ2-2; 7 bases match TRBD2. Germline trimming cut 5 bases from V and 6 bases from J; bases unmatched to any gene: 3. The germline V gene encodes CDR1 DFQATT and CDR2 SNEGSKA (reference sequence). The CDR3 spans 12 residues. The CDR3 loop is CSARGRAGELFF. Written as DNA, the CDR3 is TGCAGTGCTCGTGGGAGGGCCGGGGAGCTGTTTTTT.

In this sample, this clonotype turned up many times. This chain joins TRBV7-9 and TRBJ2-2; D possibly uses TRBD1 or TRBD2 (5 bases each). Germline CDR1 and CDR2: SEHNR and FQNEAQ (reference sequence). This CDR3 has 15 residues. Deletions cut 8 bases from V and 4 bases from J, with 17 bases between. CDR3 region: CASFRVLGTTGELFF. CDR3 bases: TGTGCCAGCTTCCGGGTTTTGGGGACCACCGGGGAGCTGTTTTTT.

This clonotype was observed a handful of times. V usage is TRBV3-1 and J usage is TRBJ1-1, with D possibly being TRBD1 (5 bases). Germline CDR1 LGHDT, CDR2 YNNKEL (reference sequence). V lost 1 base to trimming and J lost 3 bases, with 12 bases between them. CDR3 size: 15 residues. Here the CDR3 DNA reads TGTGCCAGCAGCCAAGGATCAGGGTCTGACACTGAAGCTTTCTTT. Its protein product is CASSQGSGSDTEAFF.

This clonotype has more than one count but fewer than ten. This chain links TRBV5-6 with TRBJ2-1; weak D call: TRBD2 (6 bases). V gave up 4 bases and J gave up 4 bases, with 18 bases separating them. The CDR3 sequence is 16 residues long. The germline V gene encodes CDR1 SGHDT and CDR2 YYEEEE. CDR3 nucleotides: TGTGCCAGCAGCGGGGGACTCCGAACCCTATACAATGAGCAGTTCTTC. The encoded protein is CASSGGLRTLYNEQFF.

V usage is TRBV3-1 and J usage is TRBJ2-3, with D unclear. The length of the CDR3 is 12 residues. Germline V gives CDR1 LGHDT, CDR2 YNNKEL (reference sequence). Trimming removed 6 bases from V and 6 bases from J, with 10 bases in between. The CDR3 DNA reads TGTGCCAGCAGTCTACGCTGGGATACGCAGTATTTT. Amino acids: CASSLRWDTQYF.

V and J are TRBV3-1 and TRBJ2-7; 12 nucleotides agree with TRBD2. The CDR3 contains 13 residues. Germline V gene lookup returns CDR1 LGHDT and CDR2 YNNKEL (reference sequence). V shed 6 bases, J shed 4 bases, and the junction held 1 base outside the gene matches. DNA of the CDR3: TGTGCCAGCAGACTAGCGGGAGGTTACGAGCAGTACTTC. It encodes CASRLAGGYEQYF.

In DNA, the CDR3 is TGTGCCAGCAGTTTTGGGGGGGAGAATCAGCCCCAGCATTTT. The encoded protein is CASSFGGENQPQHF. V usage is TRBV12-3 or TRBV12-4 and J usage is TRBJ1-5, with D possibly TRBD1 on 5 matching bases. The CDR3 totals 14 residues. Trimming removed 3 bases from V and 4 bases from J, with 10 bases in between.

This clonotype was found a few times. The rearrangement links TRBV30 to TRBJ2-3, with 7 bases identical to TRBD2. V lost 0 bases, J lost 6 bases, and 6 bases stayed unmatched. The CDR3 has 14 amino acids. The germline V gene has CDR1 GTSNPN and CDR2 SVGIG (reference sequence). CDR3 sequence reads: CAWSVWEGRDTQYF. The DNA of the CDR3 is TGTGCCTGGAGTGTTTGGGAGGGCCGCGATACGCAGTATTTT. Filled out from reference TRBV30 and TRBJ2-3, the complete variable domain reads SQTIHQWPATLVQPVGSPLSLECTVEGTSNPNLYWYRQAAGRGLQLLFYSVGIGQISSEVPQNLSASRPQDRQFILSSKKLLLSDSGFYLCAWSVWEGRDTQYFGPGTRLTVL.